The rows below give T cell receptor beta chains drawn from one sample of a study of cytomegalovirus exposure and HLA in healthy donors. Method: immunoSEQ multiplex PCR; TCRdb's copy keeps in-frame clones and lacks some. The data hold roughly 190,000 clones, with 79% observed a single time. Sequencing was done on a sample of PBMCs. Receptors were obtained from a woman between 45 and 65 years old in good health and CMV-seronegative. CDR3s include the opening cysteine and the closing phenylalanine or tryptophan. Each record gives: D gene, V gene, J gene, clone size, CDR3 DNA, CDR3 protein. D genes are given only for firm matches. Clone size is given for some rows only: seen once, a few or many times, or a class if the clone is expanded.

TRBD2	TRBV5-1	TRBJ2-3	once	TGCGCCAGCAGCTTGGGGCTAGCGGGGACCTACACAGATACGCAGTATTTT	CASSLGLAGTYTDTQYF
TRBD1	TRBV6-5	TRBJ2-7	NA	TGTGCCAGCAGTTCCAGACAGGGGGCCGAGCAGTACTTC	CASSSRQGAEQYF
TRBD1	TRBV4-3	TRBJ1-6	NA	TGCGCCAGCAGCCAAGGAGGGGGCAGGGATTCACCCCTCCACTTT	CASSQGGGRDSPLHF
NA	TRBV28	TRBJ1-3	NA	TGTGCCAGCAGTTTACTACCCTCTGGAAACACCATATATTTT	CASSLLPSGNTIYF
NA	TRBV21-1	TRBJ1-5	NA	TGTGCCAGCAGCAAATGGGCCCAGCCGGGGAATCAGCCCCAGCATTTT	CASSKWAQPGNQPQHF
NA	TRBV7-9	TRBJ2-7	NA	TGTTCCAGCAGCTTAAGTTCGGAGGAGCAGTACTTC	CSSSLSSEEQYF
TRBD2	TRBV28	TRBJ2-1	NA	TGTGCCAGCAGGGGACTAGCGGGACGCGAGCAGTTCTTC	CASRGLAGREQFF
NA	TRBV2	TRBJ1-1	NA	TGTGCCAGCAACCGAGAGAGGAACACTGAAGCTTTCTTT	CASNRERNTEAFF
TRBD2	TRBV11-2	TRBJ2-1	NA	TGTGCCAGCAGCTACGGGGGGGGCGAGTTCTTC	CASSYGGGEFF
TRBD1	TRBV6-5	TRBJ1-6	NA	TGTGCCAGCAGAGGGGACAGGGGTAATTCACCCCTCCACTTT	CASRGDRGNSPLHF
NA	TRBV4-3	TRBJ1-1	few	TGCGCCAGCAGCCCCCAGGTGGGACTCCTGAACACTGAAGCTTTCTTT	CASSPQVGLLNTEAFF
NA	TRBV9	TRBJ1-3	NA	TGTGCCAGCAGCGTTGCCAACCCGAGCTCTGGAAACACCATATATTTT	CASSVANPSSGNTIYF
NA	TRBV6-5	TRBJ2-5	NA	TGTGCCAGCACGGAACAGGGCCGGGAGACCCAGTACTTC	CASTEQGRETQYF
NA	TRBV6-1	TRBJ1-5	NA	TGTGCCAGCAGTGGGGGGGGACGGGATCAGCCCCAGCATTTT	CASSGGGRDQPQHF
TRBD2	TRBV28	TRBJ2-7	few	TGTGCCAGCAAGCTAGCGGGAGTCTACGAGCAGTACTTC	CASKLAGVYEQYF
TRBD1	TRBV5-1	TRBJ1-1	few	TGCGCCAGCAGTCACAACGACAGGGGGGACACTGAAGCTTTCTTT	CASSHNDRGDTEAFF
TRBD2	TRBV5-1	TRBJ2-3	NA	TGCGCCAGCAGCTCACCGGGACTAGCGGGGGGCACAGATACGCAGTATTTT	CASSSPGLAGGTDTQYF
NA	TRBV6-6	TRBJ1-1	NA	TGTGCCAGCAGTTACAGAGGGTACACTGAAGCTTTCTTT	CASSYRGYTEAFF
NA	TRBV5-6	TRBJ2-2	NA	TGTGCCAGCAGGGGCAGGGGAAAAAACACCGGGGAGCTGTTTTTT	CASRGRGKNTGELFF
TRBD2	TRBV7-9	TRBJ2-1	NA	TGTGCCAGCAGCGATACGGGCGGGAGTAGGTACAATGAGCAGTTCTTC	CASSDTGGSRYNEQFF
TRBD1	TRBV5-8	TRBJ2-6	NA	TGTGCCAGCAGCTTGGGACAGGGCTCCGGGGCCAACGTCCTGACTTTC	CASSLGQGSGANVLTF
NA	TRBV10-3	TRBJ2-7	NA	TGTGCCATCAGCAGTAGGGACTACGAGCAGTACTTC	CAISSRDYEQYF
NA	TRBV10-2	TRBJ1-6	NA	TGCGCCAGCAGTCTGGACAGCCGGAGTAATTCCCCCCTCCACTTT	CASSLDSRSNSPLHF
NA	TRBV29-1	TRBJ1-1	NA	TGCAGCGTTGTAACGAGGAACACTGAAGCTTTCTTT	CSVVTRNTEAFF
TRBD2	TRBV7-2	TRBJ2-3	few	TGTGCCAGCAGCTTTGGCGGGAGCCGCGATACGCAGTATTTT	CASSFGGSRDTQYF
NA	TRBV10-3	TRBJ1-5	NA	TGTGCCATCAGTGATTCAAACGGGGACCAGCATTTT	CAISDSNGDQHF
TRBD1	TRBV2	TRBJ1-5	NA	TGTGCCAGCAGTAAGGACAGGATCAATCAGCCCCGGCATTTT	CASSKDRINQPRHF
NA	TRBV7-8	TRBJ2-1	NA	TGTGCCAGCAGCTTTGGTACGGGGTTTTCTGAGCAGTTCTTC	CASSFGTGFSEQFF
NA	TRBV28	TRBJ2-1	NA	TGTGCCAGCAGTCCATCCACCGGTTTAAGCTCCTACAATGAGCAGTTCTTC	CASSPSTGLSSYNEQFF
NA	TRBV6-5	TRBJ1-2	NA	TGTGCCAGCAGCCGGTCCTCGGACTATGGCTACACCTTC	CASSRSSDYGYTF
NA	TRBV25-1	TRBJ1-2	NA	TGTGCCAGCAGTGTTGGGGCGGGGGCTAACTATGGCTACACCTTC	CASSVGAGANYGYTF
NA	TRBV5-1	TRBJ2-7	NA	TGCGCCAGCAGCCTCGGACAGTCACCCTACGAGCAGTACTTC	CASSLGQSPYEQYF
NA	TRBV5-6	TRBJ1-1	many	TGTGCCAGCAGCTTCCCAGGGAACACTGAAGCTTTCTTT	CASSFPGNTEAFF
TRBD1	TRBV11-2	TRBJ2-7	NA	TGTGCCAGCAGTTCCTTACGGGACAGGGGATACGAGCAGTACTTC	CASSSLRDRGYEQYF
NA	TRBV5-1	TRBJ2-1	few	TGCGCCAGCAGCTTGGACGGGGACAATGAGCAGTTCTTC	CASSLDGDNEQFF
NA	TRBV28	TRBJ2-7	NA	TGTGCCAGCAGTTTAGTGAGTTACGAGCAGTACTTC	CASSLVSYEQYF
NA	TRBV5-4	TRBJ2-6	NA	TGTGCCAGCAGCTTGGGTCGTTCAGTCTCTGGGGCCAACGTCCTGACTTTC	CASSLGRSVSGANVLTF
TRBD2	TRBV4-3	TRBJ2-7	NA	TGCGCCAGCAGCCAAGAGGCTAGCGGCTACTACGAGCAGTACTTC	CASSQEASGYYEQYF
NA	TRBV14	TRBJ2-2	NA	TGTGCCAGCAGCTGGGGGCTCTCCGGGGAGCTGTTTTTT	CASSWGLSGELFF
TRBD2	TRBV30	TRBJ2-1	NA	TGTGCCTGGAGGAAACTAGCGGGGGCCCCTTGGGATGAGCAGTTCTTC	CAWRKLAGAPWDEQFF
NA	TRBV5-1	TRBJ1-5	NA	TGCGCCAGCAGCTTGCGCCCCCGGGATAGCAATCAGCCCCAGCATTTT	CASSLRPRDSNQPQHF
NA	TRBV15	TRBJ1-2	once	TGTGCCACCAGCAGAGTCACACAGGGACCCTATGGCTACACCTTC	CATSRVTQGPYGYTF
TRBD2	TRBV4-3	TRBJ2-7	few	TGCGCCAGCAGCCAAGGCGGGGGGGCCGGTTACGAGCAGTACTTC	CASSQGGGAGYEQYF
NA	TRBV15	TRBJ1-4	NA	TGTGCCACCAGCAGAGATCAGGGATCTAATGAAAAACTGTTTTTT	CATSRDQGSNEKLFF
TRBD1	TRBV7-2	TRBJ2-3	NA	TGTGCCAGAGGACAGGGAAATAACCCAGATACGCAGTATTTT	CARGQGNNPDTQYF
NA	TRBV5-1	TRBJ2-7	NA	TGCGCCAGCAGGCCAGGGGTCGTTGACGAGCAGTACTTC	CASRPGVVDEQYF
TRBD2	TRBV19	TRBJ2-1	NA	TGTGCCAGTAGAGGGAGGACTAGCAGCGCCTACAATGAGCAGTTCTTC	CASRGRTSSAYNEQFF
NA	TRBV19	TRBJ1-4	NA	TGTGCCAGTAGGACTGCTGCAACTAATGAAAAACTGTTTTTT	CASRTAATNEKLFF
TRBD1	TRBV28	TRBJ1-1	NA	TGTGCCAGCGTCAGGACAGGCGACATGAACACTGAAGCCTTCTTT	CASVRTGDMNTEAFF
NA	TRBV7-6	TRBJ2-1	NA	TGTGCCAGCAGCTTAGCGGCGGAGGGGGAGCAGTTCTTC	CASSLAAEGEQFF
TRBD1	TRBV7-2	TRBJ2-2	NA	TGTGCCAGCAGCAGAGCTGGACAGGGGACCGGGGAGCTGTTTTTT	CASSRAGQGTGELFF
TRBD2	TRBV5-1	TRBJ2-3	NA	TGCGCCAGCAGCACCGGGACTAGCGGGAGGGCCTTGGCGTATTTT	CASSTGTSGRALAYF
TRBD1	TRBV18	TRBJ1-2	NA	TGTGCCAGCTCACCACCGCCAGGGGGATATGGCTACACCTTC	CASSPPPGGYGYTF
NA	TRBV25-1	TRBJ2-6	NA	TGTGCCAGCAGTGACAGACTAACCTCTGGGGCCAACGTCCTGACTTTC	CASSDRLTSGANVLTF
TRBD1	TRBV23-1	TRBJ2-4	NA	TGCGCCAGCAGTCAAACCGACAAGGACAGGGACAAAAACATTCAGTACTTC	CASSQTDKDRDKNIQYF
NA	TRBV5-6	TRBJ2-1	NA	TGTGCCAGCAGCCCTGGAAGGGGGTGGAATGAGCAGTTCTTC	CASSPGRGWNEQFF
NA	TRBV18	TRBJ1-2	NA	TGTGCCAGCTCACCACGGGGAGGCGCTTACTATGGCTACACCTTC	CASSPRGGAYYGYTF
NA	TRBV18	TRBJ2-2	NA	TGTGCCAGCTCACCATTAAGAGGGACCGGGGAGCTGTTTTTT	CASSPLRGTGELFF
NA	TRBV11-2	TRBJ1-1	NA	TGTGCCAGCAGCCTTCTATCTCCGATTGCAGCTTTCTTT	CASSLLSPIAAFF